The following is a T cell receptor (beta chain) sequence with its context. Antigen specificity is unknown. TCRdb reanalysed the RT-PCR reads using MiXCR and keeps one entry per CDR3 protein. The table lists around 200,000 distinct CDR3 sequences, 9.2% of them singletons, with about a tenth in the top ten. The source of the sample is a study of response to subunit inactivated influenza vaccine. Study results and caveats: Only a handful of new T cells, the authors suggested, are recruited with each seasonal influenza vaccination.

This specimen was non-naive T cells sorted from PBMCs, taken on the day of vaccination. The receptor was isolated from a man in his fifties who received an inactivated influenza vaccine.

CDR3 in amino acids: CASSVTGFGGKLFF. CDR3 nucleotides: TGTGCCAGCAGCGTTACAGGGTTTGGGGGGAAACTGTTTTTT. This chain joins TRBV9 and TRBJ1-4; possible D gene TRBD1, 6 bases. This CDR3 contains 14 residues. V lost 2 bases and J 11 bases, leaving 16 bases between the germline ends. Germline values: CDR1 SGDLS, CDR2 YYNGEE.